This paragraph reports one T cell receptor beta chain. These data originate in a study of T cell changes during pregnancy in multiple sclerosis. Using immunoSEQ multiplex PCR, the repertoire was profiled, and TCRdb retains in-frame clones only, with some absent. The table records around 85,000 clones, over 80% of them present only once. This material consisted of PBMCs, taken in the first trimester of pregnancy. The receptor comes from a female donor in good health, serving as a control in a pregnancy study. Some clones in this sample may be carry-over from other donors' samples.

The CDR3 coding sequence is TGCGCCAGCAGCCAACCCCGGGACAGGGGGACCAATGAGCAGTTCTTC. This encodes CASSQPRDRGTNEQFF. The rearrangement links TRBV4-1 to TRBJ2-1, with 11 nucleotides matching TRBD1. This CDR3 contains 16 residues. Germline V gives CDR1 MGHRA, CDR2 YSYEKL. Trimming cost V 2 bases and J 6 bases; bases outside gene matches: 6.